The clone carrying this TCR beta chain was seen a handful of times. Its antigen is as yet unknown. Active moderate-to-severe ophthalmopathy, Clinical Activity Score at least 3, NOSPECS at least 4, under 3 months' duration. For the diagnoses, clinical symptoms, serum thyroxine and TRAb, thyroid ultrasound and orbital computed tomography were used. The data stem from a study of T cells in Graves' hyperthyroidism and ophthalmopathy. Whole-study context: Peripheral blood was taken when the disease was first diagnosed, before any treatment began.

The study, taken as a whole, reports: Most expanded thyroid clonotypes above 0.001 recurred in blood.

TCR beta CDR3 sequences were amplified from RNA transcripts. Using the HTBI primer set, a first-round RT-PCR was run on the TCR CDR3. Via MiXCR, TCRdb re-called the multiplex PCR reads, giving one row per CDR3 protein. This sample has hundreds of thousands of distinct CDR3 sequences; nearly 20% occur once, and the top ten carry 45% to 50%. The sample consisted of blood. The sequence was collected from a middle-aged man with Graves' ophthalmopathy.

The CDR3 reads CASSQRTSGAHYEQYF. The CDR3, as DNA: TGTGCCAGCAGCCAAAGGACTAGCGGGGCGCACTACGAGCAGTACTTC. This chain links TRBV3-1 with TRBJ2-7; 12 bases align to TRBD2. The CDR3 totals 16 residues. Germline-derived CDR1 and CDR2 are LGHDT and YNNKEL (reference sequence). The V segment lost 2 bases and the J segment 3 bases; nucleotides outside the gene matches: 5.